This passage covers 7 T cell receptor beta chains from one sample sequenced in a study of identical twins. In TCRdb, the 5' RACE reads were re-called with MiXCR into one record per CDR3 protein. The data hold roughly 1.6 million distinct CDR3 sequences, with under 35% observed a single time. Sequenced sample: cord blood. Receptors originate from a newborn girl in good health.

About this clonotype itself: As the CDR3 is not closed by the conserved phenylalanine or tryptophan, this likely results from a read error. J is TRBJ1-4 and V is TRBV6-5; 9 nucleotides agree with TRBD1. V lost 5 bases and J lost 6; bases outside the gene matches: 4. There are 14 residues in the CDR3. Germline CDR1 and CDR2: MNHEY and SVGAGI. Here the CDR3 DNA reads TGTGCCAGCAGTAACAGGGGGCGGGATGAAAAACTGTTTGTT. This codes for CASSNRGRDEKLFV.

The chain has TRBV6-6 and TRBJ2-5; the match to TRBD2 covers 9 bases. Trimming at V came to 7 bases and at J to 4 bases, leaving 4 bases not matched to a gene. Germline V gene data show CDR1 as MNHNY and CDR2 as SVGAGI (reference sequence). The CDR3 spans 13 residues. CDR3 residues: CASTHSGRETQYF. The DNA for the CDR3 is TGTGCCAGCACCCATAGCGGGAGAGAGACCCAGTACTTC.

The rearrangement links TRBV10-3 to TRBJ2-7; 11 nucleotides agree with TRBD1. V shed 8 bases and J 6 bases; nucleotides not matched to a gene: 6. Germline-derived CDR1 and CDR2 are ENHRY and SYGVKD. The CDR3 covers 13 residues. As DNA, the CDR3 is TGTGCCATCGGACCTGGGACAGGGGGCGAGCAGTACTTC. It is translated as CAIGPGTGGEQYF.

The CDR3 is CASSYSTGSKNIQYF. The CDR3 coding sequence is TGTGCCAGCAGTTACTCGACAGGGTCCAAAAACATTCAGTACTTC. The V call is TRBV6-6, the J call TRBJ2-4; TRBD1 agrees at 7 bases. Looked up from germline, CDR1 is MNHNY and CDR2 is SVGAGI (reference sequence). This CDR3 is built from 15 residues. The junction had 1 base not matched to a gene; V was cut back by 0 bases and J by 2 bases.

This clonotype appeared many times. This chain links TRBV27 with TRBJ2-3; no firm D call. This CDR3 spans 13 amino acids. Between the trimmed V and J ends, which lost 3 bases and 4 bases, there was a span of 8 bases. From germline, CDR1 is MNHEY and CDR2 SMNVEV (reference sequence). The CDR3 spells CASSFGEPDTQYF. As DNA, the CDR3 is TGTGCCAGCAGTTTTGGCGAACCAGATACGCAGTATTTT.

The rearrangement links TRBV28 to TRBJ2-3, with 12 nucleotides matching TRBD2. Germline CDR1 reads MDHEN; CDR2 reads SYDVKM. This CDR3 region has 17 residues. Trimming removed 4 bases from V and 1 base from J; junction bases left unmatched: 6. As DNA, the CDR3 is TGTGCCAGCAGTTACGCTCGACTAGCGGGGGGCACAGATACGCAGTATTTT. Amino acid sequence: CASSYARLAGGTDTQYF.

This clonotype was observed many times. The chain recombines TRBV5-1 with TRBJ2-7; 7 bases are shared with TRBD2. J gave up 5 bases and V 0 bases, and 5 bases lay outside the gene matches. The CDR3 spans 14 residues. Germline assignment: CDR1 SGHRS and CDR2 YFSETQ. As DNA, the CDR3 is TGCGCCAGCAGCTTGGCGCGGGAGTTGAACGAGCAGTACTTC. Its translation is CASSLARELNEQYF.